This TCR beta chain was captured by sequencing in a study of breast tumors, draining lymph nodes, adjacent tissues (dated by TCRdb to 2016 to 2018). Some background on the complete study: Breast cancer patients provided tumor, adjacent nontumor tissue and axillary lymph nodes, and the study compared the TCR beta repertoires across these three sources. In human breast cancer, the study set out to assess how tumor, surrounding tissue and draining lymph node repertoires relate to one another and whether T cells might be exchanged between them. The paper's findings and limits, for the study overall: The conclusion that tumor T cells originate in lymph nodes was presented as consistent with a hypothesis rather than as directly demonstrated. The data were judged consistent with most tumor T cells deriving from the lymph node and then expanding within tumor tissue. Tumor and nontumor tissue repertoires were significantly more similar in luminal-like than in basal-like breast cancer. T-cell repertoire diversity in tumors was found to be lower than in lymph nodes but higher than in nontumor tissue, and preferential V and J gene usage was observed.

Instrument on record: Illumina HiSeq 2000. Multiplex PCR amplification was used to build the TCR beta chain libraries. The amplified TCR beta chain products were analyzed by high-throughput sequencing. The raw public data were reprocessed by TCRdb itself: fastp quality trimming at Q25, MiXCR clonotype calling, in-frame beta chains only. Rows matching on CDR3 protein sequence are summarized as one entry with the most common DNA and genes. In this sample the table shows under 300,000 distinct CDR3 sequences, approximately 36% of which occur a single time. Over 3.5% of the sample belongs to the ten largest clones. This clonotype showed up many times. Its antigen is still unknown. Qualities for individual bases were not recorded, and no much larger clone is one base off. Trimming leaves V shorter by 3 bases and J shorter by 4 bases, with the junction holding 7 bases beyond the gene matches. There are 16 amino acids in the CDR3, from cysteine to phenylalanine inclusive. Only the CDR3 portion is preserved as DNA: 48 bases, with reading frame beginning at the first base. From a lookup of the germline V gene, CDR1 and CDR2 are MGHRA and YSYEKL.

Lymph node samples were obtained from the axillary draining lymph nodes of breast cancer patients. The chain couples TRBV4-1 to TRBJ2-3, and TRBD2 aligns with 10 junction nucleotides. The receptor was isolated from a female donor with breast cancer. Some clones in this sample may be carry-over from other donors' samples. The sample taken for sequencing was axillary lymph node tissue. DNA sequence: TGCGCCAGCAGCCAGATGAGCGGGGGGGCACCAGATACGCAGTATTTT. This codes for CASSQMSGGAPDTQYF.